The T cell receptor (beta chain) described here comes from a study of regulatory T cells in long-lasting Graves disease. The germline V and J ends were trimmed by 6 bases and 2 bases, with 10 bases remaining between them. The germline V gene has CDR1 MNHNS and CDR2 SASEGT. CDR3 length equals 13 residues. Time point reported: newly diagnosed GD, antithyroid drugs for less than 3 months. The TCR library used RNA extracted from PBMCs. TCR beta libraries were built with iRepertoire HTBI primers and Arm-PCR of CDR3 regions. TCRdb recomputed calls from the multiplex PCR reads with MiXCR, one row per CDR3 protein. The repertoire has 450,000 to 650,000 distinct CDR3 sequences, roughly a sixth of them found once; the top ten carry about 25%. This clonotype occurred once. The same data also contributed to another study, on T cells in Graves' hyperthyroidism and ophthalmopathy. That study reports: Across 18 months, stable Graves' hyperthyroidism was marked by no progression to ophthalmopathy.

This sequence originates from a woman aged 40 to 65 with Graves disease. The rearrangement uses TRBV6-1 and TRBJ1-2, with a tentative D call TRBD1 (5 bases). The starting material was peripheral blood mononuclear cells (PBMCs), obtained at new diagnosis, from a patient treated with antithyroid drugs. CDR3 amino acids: CASRQGVNYGYTF. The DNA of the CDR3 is TGTGCCAGCAGGCAGGGAGTAAACTATGGCTACACCTTC.